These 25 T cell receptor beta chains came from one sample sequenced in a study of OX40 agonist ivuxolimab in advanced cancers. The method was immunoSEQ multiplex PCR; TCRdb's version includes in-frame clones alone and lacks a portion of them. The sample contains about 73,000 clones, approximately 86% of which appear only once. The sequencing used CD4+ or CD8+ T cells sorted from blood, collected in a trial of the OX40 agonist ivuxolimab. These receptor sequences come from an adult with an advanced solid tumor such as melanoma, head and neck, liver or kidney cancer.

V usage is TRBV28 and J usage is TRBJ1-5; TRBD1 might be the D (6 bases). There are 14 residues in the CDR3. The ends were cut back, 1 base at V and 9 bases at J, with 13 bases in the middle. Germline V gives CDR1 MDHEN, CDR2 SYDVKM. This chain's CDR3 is CASSLSRGTRPQHF. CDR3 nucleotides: TGTGCCAGCAGTTTATCTAGGGGGACCAGGCCCCAGCATTTT. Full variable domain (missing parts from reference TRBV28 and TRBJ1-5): DVKVTQSSRYLVKRTGEKVFLECVQDMDHENMFWYRQDPGLGLRLIYFSYDVKMKEKGDIPEGYSVSREKKERFSLILESASTNQTSMYLCASSLSRGTRPQHFGDGTRLSIL.

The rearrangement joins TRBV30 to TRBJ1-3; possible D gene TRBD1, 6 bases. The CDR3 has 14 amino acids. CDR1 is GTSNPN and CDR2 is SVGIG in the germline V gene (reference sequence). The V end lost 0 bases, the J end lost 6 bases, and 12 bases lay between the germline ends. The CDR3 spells CAWSVLDRKNTIYF. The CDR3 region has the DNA TGTGCCTGGAGTGTACTCGACAGGAAAAACACCATATATTTT. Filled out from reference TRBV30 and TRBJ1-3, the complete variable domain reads SQTIHQWPATLVQPVGSPLSLECTVEGTSNPNLYWYRQAAGRGLQLLFYSVGIGQISSEVPQNLSASRPQDRQFILSSKKLLLSDSGFYLCAWSVLDRKNTIYFGEGSWLTVV.

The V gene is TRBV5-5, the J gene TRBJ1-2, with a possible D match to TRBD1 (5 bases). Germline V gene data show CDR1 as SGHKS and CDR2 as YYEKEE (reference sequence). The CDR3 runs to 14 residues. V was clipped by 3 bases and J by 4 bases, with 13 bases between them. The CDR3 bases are TGTGCCAGCAGCTCCGACAGTCAGGTCTATGGCTACACCTTC. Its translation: CASSSDSQVYGYTF.

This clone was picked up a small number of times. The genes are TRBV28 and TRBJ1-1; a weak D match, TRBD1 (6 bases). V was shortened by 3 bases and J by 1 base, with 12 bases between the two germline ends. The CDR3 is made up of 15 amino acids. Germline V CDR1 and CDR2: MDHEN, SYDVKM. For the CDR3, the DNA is TGTGCCAGCAGTTTGGTCAAGGGACAGAACACTGAAGCTTTCTTT. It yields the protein CASSLVKGQNTEAFF.

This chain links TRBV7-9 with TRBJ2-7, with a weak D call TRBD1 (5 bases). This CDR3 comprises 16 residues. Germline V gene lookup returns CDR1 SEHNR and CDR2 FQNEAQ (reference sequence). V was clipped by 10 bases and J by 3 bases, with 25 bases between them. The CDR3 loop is CATTAYIQGSFYEQYF. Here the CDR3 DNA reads TGTGCCACCACAGCTTATATTCAGGGTAGTTTCTACGAGCAGTACTTC.

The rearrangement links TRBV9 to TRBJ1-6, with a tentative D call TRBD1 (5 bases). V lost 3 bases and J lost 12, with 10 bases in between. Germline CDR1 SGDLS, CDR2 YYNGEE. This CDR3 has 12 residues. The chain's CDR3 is CASSAGTLPLHF. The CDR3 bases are TGTGCCAGCAGCGCTGGGACTTTACCCCTCCACTTT.

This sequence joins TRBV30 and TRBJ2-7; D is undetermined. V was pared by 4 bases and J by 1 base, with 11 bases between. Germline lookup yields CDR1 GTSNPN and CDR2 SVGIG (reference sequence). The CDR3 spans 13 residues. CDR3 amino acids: CAWTLDGSYEQYF. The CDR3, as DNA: TGTGCCTGGACACTGGACGGATCCTACGAGCAGTACTTC.

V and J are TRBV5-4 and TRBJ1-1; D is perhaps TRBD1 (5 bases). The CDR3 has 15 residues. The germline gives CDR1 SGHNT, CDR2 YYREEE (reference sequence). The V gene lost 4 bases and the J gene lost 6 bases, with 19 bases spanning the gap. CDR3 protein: CASSRKTATTAEAFF. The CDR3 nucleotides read TGTGCCAGCAGCCGGAAGACAGCGACGACGGCTGAAGCTTTCTTT.

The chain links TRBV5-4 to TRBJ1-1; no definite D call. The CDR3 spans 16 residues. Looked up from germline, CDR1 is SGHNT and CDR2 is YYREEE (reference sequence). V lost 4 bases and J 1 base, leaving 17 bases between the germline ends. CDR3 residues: CASSPKSGEWNTEAFF. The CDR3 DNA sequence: TGTGCCAGCAGCCCTAAATCGGGAGAGTGGAACACTGAAGCTTTCTTT.

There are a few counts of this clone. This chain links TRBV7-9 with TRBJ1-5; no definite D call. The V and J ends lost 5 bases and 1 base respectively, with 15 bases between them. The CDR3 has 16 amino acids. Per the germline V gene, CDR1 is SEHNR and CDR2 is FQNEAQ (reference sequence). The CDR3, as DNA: TGTGCCAGCAGCCTTGGAATGGGCATGAGCAATCAGCCCCAGCATTTT. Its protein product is CASSLGMGMSNQPQHF.

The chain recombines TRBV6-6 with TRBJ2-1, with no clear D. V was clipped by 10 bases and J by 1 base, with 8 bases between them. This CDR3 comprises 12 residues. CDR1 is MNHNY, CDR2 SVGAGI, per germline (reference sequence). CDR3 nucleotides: TGTGCCACTTCCCCGTCCTACAATGAGCAGTTCTTC. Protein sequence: CATSPSYNEQFF.

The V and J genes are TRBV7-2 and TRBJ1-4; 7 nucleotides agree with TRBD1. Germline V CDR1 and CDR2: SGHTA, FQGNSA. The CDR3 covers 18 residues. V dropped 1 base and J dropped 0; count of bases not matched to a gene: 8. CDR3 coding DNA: TGTGCCAGCAGCTTAGGCCGGCAGGGGGTCCCAACTAATGAAAAACTGTTTTTT. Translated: CASSLGRQGVPTNEKLFF.

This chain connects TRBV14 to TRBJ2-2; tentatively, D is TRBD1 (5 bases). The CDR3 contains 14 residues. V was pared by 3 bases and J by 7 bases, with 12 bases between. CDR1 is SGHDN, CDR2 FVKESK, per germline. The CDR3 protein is CASSHLGAVGELFF. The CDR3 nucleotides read TGTGCCAGCAGCCACCTAGGGGCGGTCGGGGAGCTGTTTTTT.

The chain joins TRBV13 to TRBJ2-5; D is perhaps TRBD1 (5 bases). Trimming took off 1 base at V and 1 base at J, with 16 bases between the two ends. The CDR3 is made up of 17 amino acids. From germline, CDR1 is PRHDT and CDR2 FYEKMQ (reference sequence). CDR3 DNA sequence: TGTGCCAGCAGCTTAGAGGGCCTTATTGGGGCCCAAGAGACCCAGTACTTC. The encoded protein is CASSLEGLIGAQETQYF.

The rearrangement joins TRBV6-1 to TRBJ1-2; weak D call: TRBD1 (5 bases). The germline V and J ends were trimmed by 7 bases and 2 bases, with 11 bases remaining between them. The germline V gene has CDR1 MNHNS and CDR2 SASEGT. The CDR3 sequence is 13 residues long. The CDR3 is CASILDSNYGYTF. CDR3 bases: TGTGCCAGCATCTTAGACAGCAACTATGGCTACACCTTC.

The CDR3 loop reads CASSSLGSGGYEQYF. CDR3 coding DNA: TGTGCCAGCAGCTCCCTGGGTAGCGGGGGGTACGAGCAGTACTTC. This chain uses TRBV5-6 with TRBJ2-7; 10 bases are a match to TRBD2. Germline V gene lookup returns CDR1 SGHDT and CDR2 YYEEEE. This CDR3 region has 15 residues. After removal of 3 bases from V and 4 bases from J, the junction contained 7 bases not matched to a gene.

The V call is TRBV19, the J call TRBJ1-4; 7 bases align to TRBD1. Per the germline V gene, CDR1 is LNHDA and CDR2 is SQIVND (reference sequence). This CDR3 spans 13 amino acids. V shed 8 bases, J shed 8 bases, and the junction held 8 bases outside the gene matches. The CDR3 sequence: CASGRDRGEKLFF. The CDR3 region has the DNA TGTGCCAGTGGCCGGGACAGAGGAGAAAAACTGTTTTTT.

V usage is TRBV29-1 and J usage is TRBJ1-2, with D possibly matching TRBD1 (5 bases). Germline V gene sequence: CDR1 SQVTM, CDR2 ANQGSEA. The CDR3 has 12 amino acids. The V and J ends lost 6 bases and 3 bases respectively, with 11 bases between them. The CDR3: CSVGHSYYGYTF. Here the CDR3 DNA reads TGCAGCGTGGGGCACAGTTACTATGGCTACACCTTC.

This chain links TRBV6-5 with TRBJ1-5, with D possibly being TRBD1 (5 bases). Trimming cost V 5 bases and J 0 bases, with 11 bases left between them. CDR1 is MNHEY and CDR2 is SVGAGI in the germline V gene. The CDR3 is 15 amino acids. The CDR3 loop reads CASSRRGDSNQPQHF. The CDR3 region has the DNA TGTGCCAGCAGTCGGAGGGGAGATAGCAATCAGCCCCAGCATTTT.

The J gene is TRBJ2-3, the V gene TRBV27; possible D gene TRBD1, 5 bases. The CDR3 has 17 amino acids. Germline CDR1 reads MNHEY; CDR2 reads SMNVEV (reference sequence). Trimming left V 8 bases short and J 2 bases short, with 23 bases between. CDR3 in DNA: TGTGCCAGCCGGGTTGGCAGGGTATCTGTTCTCACAGATACGCAGTATTTT. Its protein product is CASRVGRVSVLTDTQYF.

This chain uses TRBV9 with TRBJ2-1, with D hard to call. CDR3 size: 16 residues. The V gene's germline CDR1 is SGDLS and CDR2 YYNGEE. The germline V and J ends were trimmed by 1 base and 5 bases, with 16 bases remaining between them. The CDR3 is CASSVSVGNRDNEQFF. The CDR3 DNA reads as TGTGCCAGCAGCGTATCCGTGGGGAATCGGGACAATGAGCAGTTCTTC.

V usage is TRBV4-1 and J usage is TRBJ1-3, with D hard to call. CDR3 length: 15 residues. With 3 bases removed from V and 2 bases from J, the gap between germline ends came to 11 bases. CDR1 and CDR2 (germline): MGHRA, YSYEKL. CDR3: CASSQTPGAGNTIYF. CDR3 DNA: TGCGCCAGCAGCCAGACGCCCGGGGCTGGAAACACCATATATTTT.

Here the CDR3 reads CASSVRFSGETQYF. The CDR3 bases are TGTGCCAGCAGCGTAAGATTTAGTGGAGAGACCCAGTACTTC. This rearrangement joins TRBV9 to TRBJ2-5; D remains ambiguous. V gave up 1 base and J gave up 4 bases, with 11 bases separating them. Germline CDR1 and CDR2: SGDLS and YYNGEE. The CDR3 is 14 amino acids.

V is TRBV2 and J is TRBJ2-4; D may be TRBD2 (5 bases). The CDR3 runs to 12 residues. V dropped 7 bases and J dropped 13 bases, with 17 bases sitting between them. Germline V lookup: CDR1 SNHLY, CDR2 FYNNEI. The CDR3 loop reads CASTSRDFGQYF. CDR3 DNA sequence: TGTGCCAGCACCTCCCGGGATTTTGGGCAGTACTTC.

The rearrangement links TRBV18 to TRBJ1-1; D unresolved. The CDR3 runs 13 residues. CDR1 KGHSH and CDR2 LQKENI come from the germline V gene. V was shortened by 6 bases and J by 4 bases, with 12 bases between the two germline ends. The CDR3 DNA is TGTGCCAGCTCCCAAAAAGGAGGCACTGAAGCTTTCTTT. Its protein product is CASSQKGGTEAFF.